This note documents a single TCR beta chain sequence. The J segment lost 5 bases and the V segment lost 3 bases, leaving 9 bases of the junction unmatched. This CDR3 spans 16 amino acids. CDR1 and CDR2 (germline): KGHDR, SFDVKD. Together with a sample-barcoded 5' primer, a J-beta primer mix was included in a second PCR lasting about 6 to 11 cycles. With 12 random nucleotides, a template-switch adaptor tagged each individual cDNA molecule. TCRdb called the 5' RACE reads again in MiXCR, with one record for every CDR3 protein. The table has some 1.5 million distinct CDR3 sequences, about 42% seen once; the top ten hold over 3.5%. The data were obtained in a study of blood T cells in healthy people across ages.

Specimen: blood. This chain joins TRBV24-1 and TRBJ2-1; 7 nucleotides line up with TRBD2. This TCR was recovered from a woman aged 18-29 years in good health. The CDR3 DNA sequence: TGTGCCACCAGTGATCGGACTAGAGGATCCGACAATGAGCAGTTCTTC. This encodes CATSDRTRGSDNEQFF.